This note documents a single TCR beta chain sequence. What it recognizes is unknown. The data are from a study of T cell responses to AZD1222 COVID-19 vaccine. The assay was immunoSEQ multiplex PCR, and TCRdb's table has in-frame clones only and misses some. The data contain roughly 150,000 clones, 93% of them seen just once; the ten biggest clones take up about 5%. The V gene end was trimmed by 10 bases and the J gene end by 8 bases; junction bases not matched to a gene: 13. The CDR3 runs 13 residues. The study, taken as a whole, reports: Vaccine-associated CD4 TCRs ranged over spike, dominating at 160-218 and 743-854. Baseline seropositivity characterized only a handful of AZD1222 recipients. Elevations in Spike-specific TCR breadth and depth followed administration of two AZD1222 doses.

This receptor was taken from an adult in good health. The sample consisted of peripheral blood, taken on day 0 of AZD1222 vaccination. V is TRBV12-3 or TRBV12-4 and J is TRBJ1-2, with 7 nucleotides matching TRBD1. The CDR3 nucleotides are TGTGCCACCACGAGGACAGGACAACTGGGCTACACCTTC. Protein product: CATTRTGQLGYTF.